The 24 T cell receptor beta chains below were found in one sample sequenced in a study of shared clonotypes between healthy human individuals (dated by TCRdb to between 2020 and 2021). Preparation of the library involved the immunoSEQ multiplex PCR assay. TCRdb stores this immuneACCESS table with in-frame sequences only. Part of the clones is absent; in the studies checked, under half of the shortfall reflects unresolved V genes, and no reason is known for the rest. Recorded for this sample are roughly 700,000 clones; less than 85% of them occurred a single time. The ten biggest clones cover 1.5% to 2% of the sample. Sample: memory CD4+ T cells sorted from blood. In light of the paper, this sample's cell subset or site label describes: CD45RA-negative fraction. The source of these receptors is a woman aged 25 to 39 in good health.

The rearrangement joins TRBV7-3 to TRBJ2-1; 8 bases map to TRBD2. Looked up from germline, CDR1 is SGHTA and CDR2 is FQGTGA. With 6 bases clipped from V and 7 bases from J, the junction kept 14 bases outside the gene matches. The CDR3 sequence is 16 residues long. The CDR3 sequence: CASSPVAGSFGNEQFF. In DNA, the CDR3 is TGTGCCAGCAGTCCCGTAGCGGGAAGTTTTGGGAATGAGCAGTTCTTC.

In DNA, the CDR3 is TGTGCCAGCAGCTTAAATGGGGGGGCGCAAGAGACCCAGTACTTC. It codes for CASSLNGGAQETQYF. The chain is built from TRBV11-2 and TRBJ2-5, with D possibly matching TRBD2 (7 bases). The CDR3 length is 15 residues. The V gene's germline CDR1 is SGHAT and CDR2 FQNNGV. Trimming took 2 bases from V and 2 from J, leaving 12 bases between them.

The chain uses TRBV5-1 and TRBJ2-6, with D perhaps matching TRBD2 (8 bases). Per the germline V gene, CDR1 is SGHRS and CDR2 is YFSETQ. The CDR3 totals 19 residues. The ends were cut back, 1 base at V and 0 bases at J, with 17 bases in the middle. This CDR3 reads CASSLLAGQLLSGANVLTF. As DNA, the CDR3 is TGCGCCAGCAGCTTGTTAGCGGGACAGCTCCTCTCTGGGGCCAACGTCCTGACTTTC.

This sequence joins TRBV6-4 and TRBJ1-5; TRBD1 aligns across 8 bases. V dropped 4 bases and J dropped 6; count of bases not matched to a gene: 8. CDR3 length equals 15 residues. Germline CDR1 is MRHNA and CDR2 is SNTAGT. CDR3 in DNA: TGTGCCAGCAGTGTCGACGCAGGGGGCAGTCAGCCCCAGCATTTT. This encodes CASSVDAGGSQPQHF.

To note about this clone: A read error may account for a junction end that differs from germline. V gene TRBV28 combines with J gene TRBJ1-5; 8 positions match TRBD1. The germline gives CDR1 MDHEN, CDR2 SYDVKM. CDR3 size: 16 residues. CDR3 residues: CASSTLTGATNRPQHF. The CDR3 region has the DNA TGTGCCAGCAGTACATTGACAGGGGCCACGAATCGGCCCCAGCATTTT.

The chain couples TRBV25-1 to TRBJ2-1; unclear D gene. Germline values: CDR1 MGHDK, CDR2 SYGVNS. Trimming took off 6 bases at V and 4 bases at J, with 7 bases between the two ends. The CDR3 has 12 residues. CDR3 region: CASRGFYNEQFF. As DNA, the CDR3 is TGTGCCAGCAGGGGATTTTACAATGAGCAGTTCTTC.

This chain uses TRBV7-8 with TRBJ2-3; D might be TRBD2 (5 bases). This CDR3 has 14 amino acids. V dropped 1 base and J dropped 9 bases, with 14 bases sitting between them. Looked up from germline, CDR1 is SGHVS and CDR2 is FQNEAQ. CDR3 coding DNA: TGTGCCAGCAGCTTAGTAGGTCGTGGGAGCACGCAGTATTTT. This encodes CASSLVGRGSTQYF.

The chain has TRBV11-2 and TRBJ1-5; D is unclear. The CDR3 totals 15 residues. Germline assignment: CDR1 SGHAT and CDR2 FQNNGV. Trimming took off 5 bases at V and 2 bases at J, with 13 bases between the two ends. The CDR3 region is CASSPSRERNQPQHF. CDR3 DNA: TGTGCCAGCAGCCCCTCTCGGGAGCGCAATCAGCCCCAGCATTTT. The full variable domain, with the rest looked up from reference TRBV11-2 and TRBJ1-5, is EAGVAQSPRYKIIEKRQSVAFWCNPISGHATLYWYQQILGQGPKLLIQFQNNGVVDDSQLPKDRFSAERLKGVDSTLKIQPAKLEDSAVYLCASSPSRERNQPQHFGDGTRLSIL.

V usage is TRBV6-5 and J usage is TRBJ2-3; D may correspond to TRBD1 or TRBD2 (5 bases each). Germline V gene lookup returns CDR1 MNHEY and CDR2 SVGAGI. Trimming removed 8 bases at V and 1 base at J, with 16 bases between. This CDR3 contains 15 residues. Here the CDR3 reads CASGNGGWGTDTQYF. DNA of the CDR3: TGTGCCAGCGGTAATGGGGGATGGGGCACAGATACGCAGTATTTT.

This clone was counted at least ten times. This chain uses TRBV6-1 with TRBJ2-7; D ambiguous. This CDR3 has 13 amino acids. With 2 bases removed from V and 2 bases from J, the gap between germline ends came to 7 bases. The germline CDR1 and CDR2 sequences are MNHNS and SASEGT. The CDR3 loop is CASSEPTTYEQYF. CDR3 sequence (DNA): TGTGCCAGCAGTGAACCAACTACCTACGAGCAGTACTTC.

The chain combines TRBV2 with TRBJ2-7; 12 bases are shared with TRBD2. V gave up 6 bases and J gave up 5 bases; unmatched junction bases: 2. Germline V CDR1 and CDR2: SNHLY, FYNNEI. This CDR3 has 13 residues. The CDR3: CASRSSGRDEQYF. As DNA, the CDR3 is TGTGCCAGCAGGTCTAGCGGGAGGGACGAGCAGTACTTC.

V gene TRBV2 combines with J gene TRBJ1-5; D uncertain. The V gene lost 8 bases and the J gene lost 0 bases, with 14 bases spanning the gap. This CDR3 has 15 residues. Germline V gives CDR1 SNHLY, CDR2 FYNNEI. In DNA form, the CDR3 reads TGTGCCAGCGGCGAGCGACACATTAGCAATCAGCCCCAGCATTTT. Amino acid sequence: CASGERHISNQPQHF.

The chain combines TRBV5-1 with TRBJ1-4, with D maybe TRBD1 (6 bases). Germline-derived CDR1 and CDR2 are SGHRS and YFSETQ. There are 15 residues in the CDR3. The V end lost 2 bases, the J end lost 8 bases, and 16 bases lay between the germline ends. The CDR3 nucleotides read TGCGCCAGCAGCTTTTACAGGGATCCGGGGGAAAAACTGTTTTTT. It is translated as CASSFYRDPGEKLFF. Based on the CDR3 plus reference TRBV5-1 and TRBJ1-4, the full variable domain is KAGVTQTPRYLIKTRGQQVTLSCSPISGHRSVSWYQQTPGQGLQFLFEYFSETQRNKGNFPGRFSGRQFSNSRSEMNVSTLELGDSALYLCASSFYRDPGEKLFFGSGTQLSVL.

This chain joins TRBV7-9 and TRBJ1-4; 11 nucleotides align to TRBD1. V trimming: 1 base; J trimming: 6 bases; junction bases outside the gene matches: 4. CDR3 length equals 16 residues. The germline CDR1 and CDR2 sequences are SEHNR and FQNEAQ (reference sequence). The CDR3 sequence is CASSLGDRGTDEKLFF. Written as DNA, the CDR3 is TGTGCCAGCAGCTTAGGGGACAGGGGGACGGATGAAAAACTGTTTTTT. The variable domain in full, completed from reference TRBV7-9 and TRBJ1-4, reads DTGVSQNPRHKITKRGQNVTFRCDPISEHNRLYWYRQTLGQGPEFLTYFQNEAQLEKSRLLSDRFSAERPKGSFSTLEIQRTEQGDSAMYLCASSLGDRGTDEKLFFGSGTQLSVL.

This clone was seen ten or more times. J is TRBJ2-7 and V is TRBV2; 11 bases fit TRBD1. V lost 5 bases, J lost 2 bases, and 2 bases stayed unmatched. The length of the CDR3 is 14 residues. CDR1 and CDR2 (germline): SNHLY, FYNNEI. CDR3 DNA sequence: TGTGCCAGCAGTTCGGGACAGGGGGCCTACGAGCAGTACTTC. Its translation is CASSSGQGAYEQYF.

V gene TRBV19 combines with J gene TRBJ2-3, with a weak D call TRBD1 (5 bases). CDR1 and CDR2 from the germline V gene are LNHDA and SQIVND (reference sequence). With 5 bases removed from V and 5 bases from J, the gap between germline ends came to 17 bases. This CDR3 is 15 amino acids long. CDR3 DNA: TGTGCCAGTAGTGTACAGGATCCTCTTGGAGATACGCAGTATTTT. It codes for CASSVQDPLGDTQYF.

This clone was picked up many times. The chain joins TRBV27 to TRBJ1-1, with 11 positions matching TRBD1. The CDR3 runs 15 residues. V shed 6 bases and J 5 bases; nucleotides not matched to a gene: 8. CDR1 MNHEY and CDR2 SMNVEV come from the germline V gene (reference sequence). The CDR3 loop is CASRAGTGGWTEAFF. CDR3 DNA: TGTGCCAGCAGGGCCGGGACAGGGGGGTGGACTGAAGCTTTCTTT.

The chain carries TRBV2 and TRBJ2-5; maybe TRBD2 (5 bases). Germline V lookup: CDR1 SNHLY, CDR2 FYNNEI. The CDR3 is made up of 15 amino acids. With 2 bases removed from V and 5 bases from J, the gap between germline ends came to 15 bases. CDR3 amino acids: CASSERSGRRETQYF. The CDR3 nucleotides are TGTGCCAGCAGTGAAAGGAGCGGCAGGAGGGAGACCCAGTACTTC. The entire variable domain, with the rest obtained from reference TRBV2 and TRBJ2-5, is as follows: EPEVTQTPSHQVTQMGQEVILRCVPISNHLYFYWYRQILGQKVEFLVSFYNNEISEKSEIFDDQFSVERPDGSNFTLKIRSTKLEDSAMYFCASSERSGRRETQYFGPGTRLLVL.

In its sample, this clone was seen a few times. The CDR3 protein is CASSPSGSSGNTIYF. DNA of the CDR3: TGTGCCAGCAGCCCATCAGGGTCATCTGGAAACACCATATATTTT. The chain uses TRBV4-2 and TRBJ1-3; a possible D gene is TRBD1 (5 bases). Trimming removed 4 bases from V and 1 base from J, with 11 bases in between. Per the germline V gene, CDR1 is LGHNA and CDR2 is YNFKEQ. This CDR3 region has 15 residues.

The chain carries TRBV2 and TRBJ2-3, with D possibly being TRBD1 or TRBD2 (6 bases each). The germline V gene encodes CDR1 SNHLY and CDR2 FYNNEI. V lost 6 bases and J lost 10, with 23 bases in between. The CDR3 runs 15 residues. CDR3 amino acids: CASSRRGLSSFAQYF. The DNA for the CDR3 is TGTGCCAGCAGCCGCAGGGGACTCTCTTCGTTTGCGCAGTATTTT.

This chain links TRBV5-1 with TRBJ1-4; D unclear. Germline V CDR1 and CDR2: SGHRS, YFSETQ. V lost 0 bases, J lost 8 bases, and 11 bases lay in between. The CDR3 runs to 14 residues. The CDR3 here is CASSLDQNIEKLFF. The CDR3 DNA reads as TGCGCCAGCAGCTTGGACCAGAACATAGAAAAACTGTTTTTT.

The chain carries TRBV12-2 and TRBJ1-3; the table names TRBD1, a call not compared with the DNA. TRBV12-2 has pseudogene status. The CDR3 covers 14 residues. The DNA for the CDR3 is TGTGCAAGTCGCCCGGGGACAGAAAAAAACACCATATATTTT. It translates to CASRPGTEKNTIYF.

The chain uses TRBV28 and TRBJ1-2; TRBD1 aligns across 7 bases. The V and J ends lost 5 bases and 5 bases, in that order; junction bases with no gene match: 11. The CDR3 has 15 residues. Germline V lookup: CDR1 MDHEN, CDR2 SYDVKM. As DNA, the CDR3 is TGTGCCAGCAGTGGAACCCTCGGGACAGCGTATGGCTACACCTTC. It encodes CASSGTLGTAYGYTF.

As regards this clone: Other nucleotide sequences from this sample produce the same CDR3. The rearrangement links TRBV28 to TRBJ1-3, with a possible D match to TRBD1 (5 bases). Trimming pared 3 bases from V and 1 base from J, leaving 10 bases between. Germline CDR1 and CDR2: MDHEN and SYDVKM. CDR3 length equals 15 residues. The chain's CDR3 is CASSFTGGSGNTIYF. The CDR3, as DNA: TGTGCCAGCAGTTTTACCGGGGGATCTGGAAACACCATATATTTT.